This T cell receptor beta chain comes out of a study of cytomegalovirus exposure and HLA in healthy donors. The overall study: As an earlier analysis found, some 170 million T cells yielded 100 million to 130 million unique TCR beta sequences. Study-level findings and limits: Several of the most significant clusters appeared linked to common viral pathogens, based on a later analysis. The study recorded about 150 TCR beta chains that were cytomegalovirus-associated.

The primer mix had 60 Vbeta and 13 Jbeta primers. The data were produced by immunoSEQ multiplex PCR, yet TCRdb's version contains in-frame clones alone and is incomplete. Of about 130,000 clones in the sample, almost 85% were seen once. Comment on this clone: As yet, its antigen is unknown.

Trimming shortened V by 6 bases and J by 0 bases, and 6 bases separated the two germline ends. Germline CDR1 MNHNS, CDR2 SASEGT. The CDR3 spans 14 residues. This TCR derives from a boy between 2 and 10 years old in good health and CMV-seronegative. Sequencing used PBMCs. V gene TRBV6-1 combines with J gene TRBJ2-6, with D unclear. In DNA form, the CDR3 reads TGTGCCAGCAGCCGTCTCTCTGGGGCCAACGTCCTGACTTTC. As protein: CASSRLSGANVLTF.